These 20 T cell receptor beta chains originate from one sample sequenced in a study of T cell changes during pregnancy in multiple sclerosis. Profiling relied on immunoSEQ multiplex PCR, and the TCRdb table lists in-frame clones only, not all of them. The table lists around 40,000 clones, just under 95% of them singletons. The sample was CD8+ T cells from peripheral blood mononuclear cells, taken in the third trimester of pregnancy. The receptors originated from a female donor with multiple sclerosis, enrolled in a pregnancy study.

In DNA form, the CDR3 reads TGTGCCAGCAGTTCATACGACAGCAAAGAAGCTTTCTTT. The encoded protein is CASSSYDSKEAFF. The genes are TRBV13 and TRBJ1-1; possible D gene TRBD1, 5 bases. V was shortened by 6 bases and J by 8 bases, with 16 bases between the two germline ends. The germline CDR1 and CDR2 sequences are PRHDT and FYEKMQ (reference sequence). The CDR3 extends over 13 amino acids.

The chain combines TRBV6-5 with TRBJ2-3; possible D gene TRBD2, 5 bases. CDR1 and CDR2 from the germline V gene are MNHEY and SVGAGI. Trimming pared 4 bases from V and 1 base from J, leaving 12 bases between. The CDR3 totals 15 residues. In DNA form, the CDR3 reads TGTGCCAGCAGTTCCGCGGGTGGAGGCACAGATACGCAGTATTTT. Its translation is CASSSAGGGTDTQYF.

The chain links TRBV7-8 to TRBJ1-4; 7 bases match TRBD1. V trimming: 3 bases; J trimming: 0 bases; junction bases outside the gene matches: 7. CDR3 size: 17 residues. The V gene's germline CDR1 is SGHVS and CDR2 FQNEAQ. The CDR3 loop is CASSFPGQITTNEKLFF. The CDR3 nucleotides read TGTGCCAGCAGCTTCCCGGGACAGATTACAACTAATGAAAAACTGTTTTTT.

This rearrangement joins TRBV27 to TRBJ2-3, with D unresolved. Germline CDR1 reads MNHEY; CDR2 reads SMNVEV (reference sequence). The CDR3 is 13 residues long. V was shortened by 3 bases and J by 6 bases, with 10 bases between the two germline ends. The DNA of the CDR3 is TGTGCCAGCAGTTTGTCGATAGCTGATACGCAGTATTTT. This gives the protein CASSLSIADTQYF.

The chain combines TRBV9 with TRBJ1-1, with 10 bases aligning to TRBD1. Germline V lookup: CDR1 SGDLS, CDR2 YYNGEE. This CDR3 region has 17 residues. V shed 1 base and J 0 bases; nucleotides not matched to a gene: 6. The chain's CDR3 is CASSVNRDRGLNTEAFF. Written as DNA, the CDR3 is TGTGCCAGCAGCGTAAATCGGGACAGGGGATTGAACACTGAAGCTTTCTTT.

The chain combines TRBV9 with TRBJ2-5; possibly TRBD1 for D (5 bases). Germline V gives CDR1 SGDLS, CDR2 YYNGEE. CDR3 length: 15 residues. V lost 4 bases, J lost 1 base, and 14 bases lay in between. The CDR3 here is CASSTQGRIQETQYF. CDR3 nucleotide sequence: TGTGCCAGCAGCACCCAGGGCAGGATCCAAGAGACCCAGTACTTC. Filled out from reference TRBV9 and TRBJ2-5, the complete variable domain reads DSGVTQTPKHLITATGQRVTLRCSPRSGDLSVYWYQQSLDQGLQFLIQYYNGEERAKGNILERFSAQQFPDLHSELNLSSLELGDSALYFCASSTQGRIQETQYFGPGTRLLVL.

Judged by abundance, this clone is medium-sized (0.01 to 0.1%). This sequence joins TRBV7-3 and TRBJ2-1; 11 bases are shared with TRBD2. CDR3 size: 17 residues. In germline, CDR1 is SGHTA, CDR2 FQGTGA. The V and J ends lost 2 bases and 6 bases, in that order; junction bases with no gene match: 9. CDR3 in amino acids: CASSLVVASGGTNEQFF. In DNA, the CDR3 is TGTGCCAGCAGCTTAGTCGTGGCTAGCGGGGGGACCAATGAGCAGTTCTTC.

CDR3 sequence (DNA): TGTGCCAGCAGTTACGGGGGGGAAGATACGCAGTATTTT. Translated: CASSYGGEDTQYF. The rearrangement joins TRBV6-5 to TRBJ2-3, with 7 bases that match TRBD2. CDR3 length: 13 residues. Unmatched junction bases numbered 1, after V lost 2 bases and J lost 5 bases. Germline CDR1 MNHEY, CDR2 SVGAGI.

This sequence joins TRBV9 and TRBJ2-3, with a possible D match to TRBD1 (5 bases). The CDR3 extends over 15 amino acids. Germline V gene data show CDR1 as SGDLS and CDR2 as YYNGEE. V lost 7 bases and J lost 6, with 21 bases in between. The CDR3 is CASLPEDAAGDTQYF. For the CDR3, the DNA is TGTGCCAGCCTCCCAGAGGACGCGGCAGGGGATACGCAGTATTTT.

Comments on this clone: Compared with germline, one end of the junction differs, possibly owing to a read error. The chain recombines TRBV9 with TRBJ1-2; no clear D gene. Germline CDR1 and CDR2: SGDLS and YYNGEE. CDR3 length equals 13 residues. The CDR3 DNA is TGTGCCAGCAGCGTAGACGGGAACTCTGGCTACACCTTC. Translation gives CASSVDGNSGYTF.

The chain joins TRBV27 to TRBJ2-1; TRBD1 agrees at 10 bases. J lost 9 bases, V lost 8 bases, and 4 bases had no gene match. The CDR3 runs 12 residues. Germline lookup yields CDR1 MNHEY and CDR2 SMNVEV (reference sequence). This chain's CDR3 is CASSDRGVEQFF. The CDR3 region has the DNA TGTGCCAGCTCGGACAGGGGGGTTGAGCAGTTCTTC.

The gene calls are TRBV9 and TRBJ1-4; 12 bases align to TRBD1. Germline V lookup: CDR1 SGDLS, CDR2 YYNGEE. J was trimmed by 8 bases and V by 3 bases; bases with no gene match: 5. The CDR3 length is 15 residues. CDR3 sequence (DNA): TGTGCCAGCAGCGGGGACAGGGGGCCGATAGAAAAACTGTTTTTT. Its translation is CASSGDRGPIEKLFF. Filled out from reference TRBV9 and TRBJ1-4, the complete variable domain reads DSGVTQTPKHLITATGQRVTLRCSPRSGDLSVYWYQQSLDQGLQFLIQYYNGEERAKGNILERFSAQQFPDLHSELNLSSLELGDSALYFCASSGDRGPIEKLFFGSGTQLSVL.

This CDR3 is CASSEGARYEQYF. In DNA form, the CDR3 reads TGTGCCAGCAGTGAAGGCGCCCGCTACGAGCAGTACTTC. The chain couples TRBV6-1 to TRBJ2-7; D is uncertain. Trimming cost V 1 base and J 3 bases, with 7 bases left between them. The germline CDR1 and CDR2 sequences are MNHNS and SASEGT. This CDR3 has 13 residues.

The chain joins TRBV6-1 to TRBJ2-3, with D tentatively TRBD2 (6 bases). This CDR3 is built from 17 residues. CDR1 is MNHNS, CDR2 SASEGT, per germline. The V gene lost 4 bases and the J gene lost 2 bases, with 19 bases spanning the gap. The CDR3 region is CASSGLIITDYTDTQYF. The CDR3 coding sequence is TGTGCCAGCAGTGGCCTGATTATAACGGACTACACAGATACGCAGTATTTT.

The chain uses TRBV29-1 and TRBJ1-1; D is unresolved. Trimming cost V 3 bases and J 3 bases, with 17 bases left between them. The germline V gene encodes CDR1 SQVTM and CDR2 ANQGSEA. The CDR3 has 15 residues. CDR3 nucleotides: TGCAGCGTTGATTTGCGGGCCTCCGGGGACACTGAAGCTTTCTTT. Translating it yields CSVDLRASGDTEAFF.

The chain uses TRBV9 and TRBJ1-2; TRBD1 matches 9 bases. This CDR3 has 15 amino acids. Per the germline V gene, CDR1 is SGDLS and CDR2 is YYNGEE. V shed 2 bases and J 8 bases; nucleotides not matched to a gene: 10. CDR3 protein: CASSVESHRGQGYTF. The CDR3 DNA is TGTGCCAGCAGCGTTGAATCCCACAGGGGGCAAGGCTACACCTTC.

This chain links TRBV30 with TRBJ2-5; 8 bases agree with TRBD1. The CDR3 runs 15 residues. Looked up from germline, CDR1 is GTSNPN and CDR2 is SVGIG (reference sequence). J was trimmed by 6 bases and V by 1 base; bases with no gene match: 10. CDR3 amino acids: CAWSEASGGTKTQYF. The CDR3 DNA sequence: TGTGCCTGGAGTGAGGCGTCAGGGGGCACGAAGACCCAGTACTTC.

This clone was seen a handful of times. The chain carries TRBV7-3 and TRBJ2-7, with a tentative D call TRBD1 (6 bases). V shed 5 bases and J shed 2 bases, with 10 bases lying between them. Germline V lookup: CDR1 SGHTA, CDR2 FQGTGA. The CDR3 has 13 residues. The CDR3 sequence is CASSPGTPYEQYF. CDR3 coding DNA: TGTGCCAGCAGCCCCGGGACACCCTACGAGCAGTACTTC.

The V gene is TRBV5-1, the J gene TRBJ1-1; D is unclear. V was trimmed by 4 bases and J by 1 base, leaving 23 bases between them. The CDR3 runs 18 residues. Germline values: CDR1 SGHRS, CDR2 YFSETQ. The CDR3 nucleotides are TGCGCCAGCAGCCTGCCCCCCCGAACGCGGGCTGGGAACACTGAAGCTTTCTTT. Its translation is CASSLPPRTRAGNTEAFF.

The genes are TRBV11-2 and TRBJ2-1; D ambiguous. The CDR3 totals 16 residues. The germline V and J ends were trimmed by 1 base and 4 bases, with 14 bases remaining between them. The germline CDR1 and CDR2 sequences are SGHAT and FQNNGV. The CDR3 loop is CASSLVSGGLYNEQFF. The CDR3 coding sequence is TGTGCCAGCAGCTTAGTTAGTGGTGGTCTTTACAATGAGCAGTTCTTC. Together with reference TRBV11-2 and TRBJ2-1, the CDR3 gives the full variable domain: EAGVAQSPRYKIIEKRQSVAFWCNPISGHATLYWYQQILGQGPKLLIQFQNNGVVDDSQLPKDRFSAERLKGVDSTLKIQPAKLEDSAVYLCASSLVSGGLYNEQFFGPGTRLTVL.